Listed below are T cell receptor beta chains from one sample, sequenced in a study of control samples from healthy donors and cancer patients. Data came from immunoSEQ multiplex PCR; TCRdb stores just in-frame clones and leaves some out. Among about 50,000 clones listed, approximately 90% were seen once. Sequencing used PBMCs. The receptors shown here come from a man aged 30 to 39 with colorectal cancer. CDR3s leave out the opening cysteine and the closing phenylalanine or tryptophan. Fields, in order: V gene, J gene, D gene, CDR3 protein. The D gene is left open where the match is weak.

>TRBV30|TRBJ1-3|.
AWSVSRSNTIY
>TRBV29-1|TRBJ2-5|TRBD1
SAGWDRVWETQY
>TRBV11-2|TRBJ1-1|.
ASSLAGETEAF
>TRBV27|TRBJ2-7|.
ASSLSTGYHYEQY
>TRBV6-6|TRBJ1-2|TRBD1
ASSSERGLYVGYT
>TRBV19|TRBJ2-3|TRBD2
ASRLPGGGDTQY
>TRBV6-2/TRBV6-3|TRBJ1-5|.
ASSFRGPSNQPQH
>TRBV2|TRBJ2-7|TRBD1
ASSPGQGYWEQY
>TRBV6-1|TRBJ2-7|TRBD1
ASSELQGWQQY
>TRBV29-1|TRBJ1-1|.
SVGAGARGNTEAF
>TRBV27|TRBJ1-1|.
ASRMGAITEAF
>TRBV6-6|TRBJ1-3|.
ASRLRGNTIY
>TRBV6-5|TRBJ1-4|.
ASPRGGVEEKLF
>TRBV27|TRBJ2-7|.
ASSSSQEGIPYEQY
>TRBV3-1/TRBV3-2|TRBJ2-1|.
ASSQVAWDEQF
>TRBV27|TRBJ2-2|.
ASSTRQDVGELF
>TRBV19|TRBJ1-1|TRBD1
ASSRMRGPLNPNTEAF
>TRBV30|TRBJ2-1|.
AWSVRQDYNEQF
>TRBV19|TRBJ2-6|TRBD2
ASSFAAGGPTGANVLT
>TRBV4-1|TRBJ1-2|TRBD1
ASSQVQGAGDGYT
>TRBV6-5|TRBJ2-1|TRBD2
ASSSLGRGDYNEQF
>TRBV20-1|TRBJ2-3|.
SASSGRTTSTDTQY
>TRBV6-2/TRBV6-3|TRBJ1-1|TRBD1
ASSFSNQGVGTEAF
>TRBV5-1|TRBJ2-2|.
ASSLVAENTGELF
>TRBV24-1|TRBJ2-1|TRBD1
ATSDLKDRGQNEQF
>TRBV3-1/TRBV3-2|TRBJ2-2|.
ASSLVQGPTGELF
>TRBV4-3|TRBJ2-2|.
ASSQDRAVAGELF
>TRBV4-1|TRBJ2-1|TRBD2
ASSPAAGGLNEQF
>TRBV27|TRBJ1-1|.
ASSQGWANTEAF
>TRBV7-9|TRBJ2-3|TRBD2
ASSLTIGPSGGSTDTQY
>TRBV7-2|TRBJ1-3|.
ASSLVHGVSGNTIY
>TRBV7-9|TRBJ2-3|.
ASSLGAQDTQY
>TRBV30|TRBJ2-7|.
AWSSHNYEQY
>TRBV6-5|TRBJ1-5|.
ASSYRRDPNQPQH
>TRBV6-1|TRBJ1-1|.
ASSENYRGRPRVNTEAF
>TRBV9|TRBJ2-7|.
ASSVGASYYEQY
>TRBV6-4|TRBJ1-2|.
ASSGPSGGYT
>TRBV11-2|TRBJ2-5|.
ASSFRGETQY
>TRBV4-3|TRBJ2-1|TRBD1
ASSQDRWTGGYNEQF
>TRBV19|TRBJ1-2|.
ASSIGGQSYGYT
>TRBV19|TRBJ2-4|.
ASSIRNIQY
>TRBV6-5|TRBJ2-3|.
ASSYSWWGGTDTQY
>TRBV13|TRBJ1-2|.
ASSLNLWTRSLTNYGYT
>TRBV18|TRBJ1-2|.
ASSLGAAQDGYT
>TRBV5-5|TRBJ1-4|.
ASRWTATNEKLF
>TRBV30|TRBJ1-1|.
AWSGGNEAF
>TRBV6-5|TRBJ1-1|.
ASSPQRGTEAF
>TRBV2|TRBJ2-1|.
ASGHSSTYNEQF
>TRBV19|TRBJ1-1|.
ASSITSGVRDYDEAF
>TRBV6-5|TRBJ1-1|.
ASSYSGGFMNTEAF
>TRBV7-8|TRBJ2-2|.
ASKSKAGKTGELF
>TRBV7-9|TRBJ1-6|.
ASSLTGDSPLH
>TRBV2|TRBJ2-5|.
ASSFAQETQY
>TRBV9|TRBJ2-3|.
ASSVAGRGATDTQY
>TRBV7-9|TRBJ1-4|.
ASSEQLGKLF
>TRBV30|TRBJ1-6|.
AWTHRDAPLH